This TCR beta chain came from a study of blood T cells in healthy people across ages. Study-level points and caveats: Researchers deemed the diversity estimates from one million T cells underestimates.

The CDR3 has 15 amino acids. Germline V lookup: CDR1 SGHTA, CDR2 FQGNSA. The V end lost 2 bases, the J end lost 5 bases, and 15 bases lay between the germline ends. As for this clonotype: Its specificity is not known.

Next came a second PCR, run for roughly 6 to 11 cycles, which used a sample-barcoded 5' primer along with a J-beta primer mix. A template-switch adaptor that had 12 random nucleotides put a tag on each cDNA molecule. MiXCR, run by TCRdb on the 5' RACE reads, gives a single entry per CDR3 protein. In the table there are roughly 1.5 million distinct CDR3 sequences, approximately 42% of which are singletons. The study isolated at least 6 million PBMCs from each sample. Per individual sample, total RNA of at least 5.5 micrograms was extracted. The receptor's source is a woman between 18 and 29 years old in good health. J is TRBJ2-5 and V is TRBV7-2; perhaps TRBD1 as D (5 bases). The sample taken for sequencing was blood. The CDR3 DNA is TGTGCCAGCAGCTTAAGTACAGGTGGTTCGGAGACCCAGTACTTC. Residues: CASSLSTGGSETQYF.